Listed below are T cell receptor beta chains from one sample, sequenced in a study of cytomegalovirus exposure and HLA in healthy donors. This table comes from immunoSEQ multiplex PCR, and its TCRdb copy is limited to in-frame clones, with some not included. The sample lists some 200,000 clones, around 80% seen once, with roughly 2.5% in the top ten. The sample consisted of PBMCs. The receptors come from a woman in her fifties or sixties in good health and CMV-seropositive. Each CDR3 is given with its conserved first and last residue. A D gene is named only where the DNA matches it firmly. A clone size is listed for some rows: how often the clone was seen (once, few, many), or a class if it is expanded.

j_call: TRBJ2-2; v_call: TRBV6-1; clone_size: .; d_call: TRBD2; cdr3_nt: TGTGCCAGCAGCAAACTAAGCGGGAGGACCGGGGAGCTGTTTTTT; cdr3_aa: CASSKLSGRTGELFF
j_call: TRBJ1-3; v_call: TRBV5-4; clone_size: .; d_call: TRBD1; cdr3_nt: TGTGCCAGCAGCTTGGGGGCCCCGGGACAGGGTATTGGAAACACCATATATTTT; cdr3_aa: CASSLGAPGQGIGNTIYF
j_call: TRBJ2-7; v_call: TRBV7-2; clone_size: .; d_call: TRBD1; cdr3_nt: TGTGCCAGCAGCCTAGGACAGGGAACTTACGAGCAGTACTTC; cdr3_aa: CASSLGQGTYEQYF
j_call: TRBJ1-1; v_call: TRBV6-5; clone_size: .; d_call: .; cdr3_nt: TGTGCCAGCAGTTCCCAGGGGAACACTGAAGCTTTCTTT; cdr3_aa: CASSSQGNTEAFF
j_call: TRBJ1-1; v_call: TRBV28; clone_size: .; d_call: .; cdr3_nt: TGTGCCACGGTACTGAACACTGAAGCTTTCTTT; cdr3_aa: CATVLNTEAFF
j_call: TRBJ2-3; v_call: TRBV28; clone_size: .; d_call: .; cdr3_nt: TGTGCCAGTACCCCCGGGTTGGGGGGAACAGATACGCAGTATTTT; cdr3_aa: CASTPGLGGTDTQYF
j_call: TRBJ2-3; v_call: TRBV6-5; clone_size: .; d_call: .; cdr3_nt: TGTGCCAGCAAATCTCTTTACACAGATACGCAGTATTTT; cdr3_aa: CASKSLYTDTQYF
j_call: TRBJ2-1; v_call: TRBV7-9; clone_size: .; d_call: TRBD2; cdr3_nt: TGTGCCAGCAGCTCCGGACTAGCGGGGGCCAGCTCCTACAATGAGCAGTTCTTC; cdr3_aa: CASSSGLAGASSYNEQFF
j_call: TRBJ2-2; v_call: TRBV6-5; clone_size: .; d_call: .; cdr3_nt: TGTGCCAGCAGTTACTCGAACCCACTGGGGGAGCTGTTTTTT; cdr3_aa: CASSYSNPLGELFF
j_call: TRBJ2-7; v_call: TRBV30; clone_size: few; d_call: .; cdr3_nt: TGTGCCTGGAGTTCCCGCCACAGGGACCCCTACGAGCAGTACTTC; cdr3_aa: CAWSSRHRDPYEQYF
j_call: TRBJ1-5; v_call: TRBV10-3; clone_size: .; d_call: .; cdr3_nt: TGTGCCATCAGTGATAGGGAACAGGGCTCCCCCCAGCATTTT; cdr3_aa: CAISDREQGSPQHF
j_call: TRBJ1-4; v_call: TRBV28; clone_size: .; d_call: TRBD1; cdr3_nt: TGTGCCAGCAGTTCCAGGGGGGAAAAACTGTTTTTT; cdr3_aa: CASSSRGEKLFF
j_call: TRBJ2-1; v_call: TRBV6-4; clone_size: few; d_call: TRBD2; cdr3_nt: TGTGCCAGCAGTGACGTGGGGGGGTCCTACAATGAGCAGTTCTTC; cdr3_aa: CASSDVGGSYNEQFF
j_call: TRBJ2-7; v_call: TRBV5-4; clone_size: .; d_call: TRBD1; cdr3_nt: TGTGCCAGCAGCTTACAGGGGGCGAGCGACGAGCAGTACTTC; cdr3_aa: CASSLQGASDEQYF
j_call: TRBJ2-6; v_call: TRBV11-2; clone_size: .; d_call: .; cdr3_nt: TGTGCCAGCACCACAAGCTCTGGGGCCAACGTCCTGACTTTC; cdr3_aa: CASTTSSGANVLTF
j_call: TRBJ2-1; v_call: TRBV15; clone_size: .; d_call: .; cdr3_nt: TGTGCCACCAGCAGAGATCGTTTGGGGGGCTCCTACAATGAGCAGTTCTTC; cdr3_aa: CATSRDRLGGSYNEQFF
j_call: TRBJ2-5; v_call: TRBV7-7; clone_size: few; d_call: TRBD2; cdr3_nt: TGTGCCTCCCGGGAGGGGAACAAAGAGACCCAGTACTTC; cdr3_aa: CASREGNKETQYF
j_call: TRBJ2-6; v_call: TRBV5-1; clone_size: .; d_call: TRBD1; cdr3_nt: TGCGCCAGCAGCTTGGTCTTAAGGACAGGGGGCGCTGGGGCCAACGTCCTGACTTTC; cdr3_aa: CASSLVLRTGGAGANVLTF
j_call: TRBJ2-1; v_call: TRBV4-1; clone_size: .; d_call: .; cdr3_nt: TGCGCCAGCAGCCCGGAACAGGGAGAATCCTACAATGAGCAGTTCTTC; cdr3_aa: CASSPEQGESYNEQFF
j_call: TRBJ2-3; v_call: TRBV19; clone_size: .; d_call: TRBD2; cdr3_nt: TGTGCCAGTAGTCAATGGACTAGCAGCACAGATACGCAGTATTTT; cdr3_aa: CASSQWTSSTDTQYF
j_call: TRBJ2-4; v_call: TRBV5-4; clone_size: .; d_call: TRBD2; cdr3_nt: TGTGCCAGCAGCTTGTCGGGACTAGCTACGAACATTCAGTACTTC; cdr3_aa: CASSLSGLATNIQYF
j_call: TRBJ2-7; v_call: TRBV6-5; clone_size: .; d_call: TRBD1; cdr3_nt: TGTGCCAGCAGTCCCGGGACAGGGGGCTCCTACGAGCAGTACTTC; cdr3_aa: CASSPGTGGSYEQYF
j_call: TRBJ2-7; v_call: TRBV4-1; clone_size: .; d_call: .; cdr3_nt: TGCGCCAGCAGCCAAGATACCCCGGGAAACTCCTTAGGGTACGAGCAGTACTTC; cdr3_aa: CASSQDTPGNSLGYEQYF
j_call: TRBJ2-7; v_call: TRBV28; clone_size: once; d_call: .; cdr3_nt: TGTGCCAGCAGTTCCCCGACAAATCCCTACGAGCAGTACTTC; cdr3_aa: CASSSPTNPYEQYF
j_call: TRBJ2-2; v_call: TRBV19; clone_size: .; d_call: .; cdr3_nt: TGTGCCAGTAGTGGGCGGGTAGGGAACACCGGGGAGCTGTTTTTT; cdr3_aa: CASSGRVGNTGELFF
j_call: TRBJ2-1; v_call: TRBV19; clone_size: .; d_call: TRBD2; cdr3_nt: TGTGCCAGTAGTCCTCCTCTAGCGGGAGGGCCGGATGAGCAGTTCTTC; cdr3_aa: CASSPPLAGGPDEQFF
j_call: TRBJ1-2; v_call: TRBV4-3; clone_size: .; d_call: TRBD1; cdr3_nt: TGCGCCAGCAGCCAAGCGGGGACAGGGGATTATGGCTACACCTTC; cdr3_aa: CASSQAGTGDYGYTF
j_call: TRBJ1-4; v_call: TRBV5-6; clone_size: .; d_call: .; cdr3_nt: TGTGCCAGCAGCTCGAGGGAGGCAGAAAAACTGTTTTTT; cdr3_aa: CASSSREAEKLFF
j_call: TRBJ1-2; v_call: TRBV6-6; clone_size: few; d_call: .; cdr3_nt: TGTGCCAGCAGTTACGGCGGGACGGGCTATGGCTACACCTTC; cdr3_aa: CASSYGGTGYGYTF
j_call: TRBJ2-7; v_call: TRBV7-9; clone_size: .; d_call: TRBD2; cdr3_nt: TGTGCCAGCAGCTTGGCAGCGGGGGCCGAGCAGTACTTC; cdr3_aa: CASSLAAGAEQYF
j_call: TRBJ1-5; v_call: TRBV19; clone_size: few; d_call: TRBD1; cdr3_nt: TGTGCCAGTAGTATCCGGGACAGGGTGAATCAGCCCCAGCATTTT; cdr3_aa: CASSIRDRVNQPQHF
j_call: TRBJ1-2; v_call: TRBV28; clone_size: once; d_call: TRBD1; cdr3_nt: TGTGCCAGCAGTTCGGGACAGGGAAGGTATGGCTACACCTTC; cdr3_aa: CASSSGQGRYGYTF
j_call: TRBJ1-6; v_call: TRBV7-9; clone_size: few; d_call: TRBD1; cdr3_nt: TGTGCCAGCAGCTCGATGACAGGGGAGGGGAATTCACCCCTCCACTTT; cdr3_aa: CASSSMTGEGNSPLHF
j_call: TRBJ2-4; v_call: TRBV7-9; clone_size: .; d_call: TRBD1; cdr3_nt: TGTGCCAGCAGCTTTCTGACAGGGTACGAAAACATTCAGTACTTC; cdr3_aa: CASSFLTGYENIQYF
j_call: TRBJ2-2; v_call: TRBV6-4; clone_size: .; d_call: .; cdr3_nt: TGTGCCAGCAGTTCCAACAGGGCCGGGGAGCTGTTTTTT; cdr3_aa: CASSSNRAGELFF
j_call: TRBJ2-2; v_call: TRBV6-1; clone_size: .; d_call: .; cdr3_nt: TGTGCCAGCAGGCTTAGTGGTGCCGGGGAGCTGTTTTTT; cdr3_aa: CASRLSGAGELFF
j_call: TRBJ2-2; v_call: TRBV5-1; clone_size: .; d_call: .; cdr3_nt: TGCGCCAGCAGCTTGATCCCCGTGACCGGGGAGCTGTTTTTT; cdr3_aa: CASSLIPVTGELFF
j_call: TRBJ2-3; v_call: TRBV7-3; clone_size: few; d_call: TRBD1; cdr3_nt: TGTGCCAGCAGCTTACAGGGGGCGCGATCAGATACGCAGTATTTT; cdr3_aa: CASSLQGARSDTQYF
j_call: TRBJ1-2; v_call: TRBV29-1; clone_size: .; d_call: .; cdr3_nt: TGCAGCGTTGACCAGGGGCTTAACTATGGCTACACCTTC; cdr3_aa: CSVDQGLNYGYTF
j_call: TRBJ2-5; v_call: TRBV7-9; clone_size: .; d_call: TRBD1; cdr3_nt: TGTGCCAGCAGCATACGGACAGGTCAAGAGACCCAGTACTTC; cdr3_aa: CASSIRTGQETQYF
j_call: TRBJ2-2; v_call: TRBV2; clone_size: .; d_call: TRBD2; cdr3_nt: TGTGCCAGCCGTCGCGCTAGCGGGGACACCGGGGAGCTGTTTTTT; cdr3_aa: CASRRASGDTGELFF
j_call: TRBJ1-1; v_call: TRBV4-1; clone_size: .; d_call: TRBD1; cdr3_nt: TGCGCCAGCAGCCAAACGCGGGACAGGGGGCCGGGGGGAGGTGAAGCTTTCTTT; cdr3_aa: CASSQTRDRGPGGGEAFF
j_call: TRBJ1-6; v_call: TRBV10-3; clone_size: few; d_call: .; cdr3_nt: TGTGCCATCAATGGGGGGGGCGACGCACCCCTCCACTTT; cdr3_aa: CAINGGGDAPLHF